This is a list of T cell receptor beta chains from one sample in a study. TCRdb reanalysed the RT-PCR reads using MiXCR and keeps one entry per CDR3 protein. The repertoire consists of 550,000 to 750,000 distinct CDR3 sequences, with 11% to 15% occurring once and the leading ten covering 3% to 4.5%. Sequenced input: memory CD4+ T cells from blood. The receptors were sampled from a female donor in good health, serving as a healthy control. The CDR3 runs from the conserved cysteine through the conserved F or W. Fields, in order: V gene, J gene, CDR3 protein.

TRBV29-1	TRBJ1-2	CSVLTGFYGYTF
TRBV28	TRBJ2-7	CASSLYRAPNEQYF
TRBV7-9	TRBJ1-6	CASSPRTANNSPLHF
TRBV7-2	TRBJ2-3	CASSRTGQGVSTDTQYF
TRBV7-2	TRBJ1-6	CASSFDSTGGSSPLHF
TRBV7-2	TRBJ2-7	CASSLLTQIAEQYF
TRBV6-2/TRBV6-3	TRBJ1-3	CASSSQFRGNTIYF
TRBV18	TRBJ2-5	CASSPDKTQYF
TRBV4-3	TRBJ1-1	CASSQIPRDGTLNTEAFF
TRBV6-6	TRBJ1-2	CASSYEGGGGYTF
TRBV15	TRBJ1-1	CATSFGDTEAFF
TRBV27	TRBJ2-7	CASRRGQTDEQYF
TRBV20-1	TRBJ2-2	CSARERLDRGTLDYTGELFF
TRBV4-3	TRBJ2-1	CASSQGRRSVPEQFF
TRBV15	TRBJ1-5	CATSRDQGAGQPQHF
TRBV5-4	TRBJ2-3	CASGNGGDASTDTQYF
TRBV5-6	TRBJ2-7	CASSPGPHYEQYF
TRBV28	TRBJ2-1	CASSLLPPMKLLAGVGNNEQFF
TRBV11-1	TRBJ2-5	CASSLGQGSLTQYF
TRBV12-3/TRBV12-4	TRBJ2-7	CASRAYRGGEQYF
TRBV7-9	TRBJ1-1	CASSREDTEAFF
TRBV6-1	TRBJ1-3	CASSYGPAGGGNTIYF
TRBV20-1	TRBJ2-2	CSATAGTGHRELFF
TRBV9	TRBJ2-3	CASSASPTDTQYF
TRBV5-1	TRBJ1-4	CASGPGTGTEKLFF
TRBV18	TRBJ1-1	CASFLTGTSNTEAFF
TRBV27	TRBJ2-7	CASRKREPNYEQYF
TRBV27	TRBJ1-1	CASSLGWGASNTEAFF
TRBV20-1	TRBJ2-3	CSANQRGTDTQYF
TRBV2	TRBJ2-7	CASGPDTSYEQYF
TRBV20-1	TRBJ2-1	CSAIVLAGDGYNEQFF
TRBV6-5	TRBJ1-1	CASRYRARGVDTEAFF
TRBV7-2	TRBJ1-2	CASSSRNPALSGEYGYTF
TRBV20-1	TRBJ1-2	CSARLSGQGGHYGYTF
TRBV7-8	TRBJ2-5	CASSPLTGLETQYF
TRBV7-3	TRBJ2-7	CASSPTASGAYEQYF
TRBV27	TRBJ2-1	CASSLWNEQFF
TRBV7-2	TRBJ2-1	CASSTRWGLYNEQFF
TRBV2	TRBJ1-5	CASSNTGPQPQHF
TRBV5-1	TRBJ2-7	CASSLVRRASSHEQYF
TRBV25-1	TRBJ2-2	CASSAQGVGELFF
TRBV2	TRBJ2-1	CASRLAGDNEQFF
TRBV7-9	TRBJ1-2	CASSEPSLVGDGYTF
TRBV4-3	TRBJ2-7	CASSQDLDWGNEQYF
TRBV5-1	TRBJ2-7	CASSLGSDSSYEQYF
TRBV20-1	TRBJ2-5	CSALGRAQETQYF
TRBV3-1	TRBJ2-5	CASSQDLRTSVAETQYF
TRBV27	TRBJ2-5	CASSPPGWGSGLETQYF
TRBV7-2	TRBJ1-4	CASSSLDRGMKKLFF
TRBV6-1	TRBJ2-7	CASSEAGLAVSYEQYF
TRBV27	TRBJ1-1	CASSLPGRTEAFF